The next 14 T cell receptor beta chains were all read from a single sample in a study of blood T cell repertoires in COVID-19. TCRdb's table, derived via immunoSEQ multiplex PCR, lists solely in-frame clones and lacks some. In the table there are around 200,000 clones, approximately 90% of which are singletons. Sequenced input: PBMCs or T cells enriched from blood (not recorded which). These receptors originate from a man aged 25 to 40 who had recovered from COVID-19.

The J gene is TRBJ2-1, the V gene TRBV11-2; 14 bases align to TRBD2. Unmatched junction bases numbered 13, after V lost 7 bases and J lost 5 bases. Looked up from germline, CDR1 is SGHAT and CDR2 is FQNNGV. The CDR3 spans 18 residues. CDR3: CASIPGLAGGLWDNEQFF. CDR3 sequence (DNA): TGTGCCAGCATCCCCGGACTAGCGGGGGGACTTTGGGACAATGAGCAGTTCTTC.

The rearrangement links TRBV15 to TRBJ2-3; tentative D call: TRBD2 (5 bases). The CDR3 loop spans 12 amino acids. V lost 4 bases, J lost 6 bases, and 8 bases lay in between. The germline V gene has CDR1 LNHNV and CDR2 YYDKDF (reference sequence). CDR3 sequence (DNA): TGTGCCACCAGCAAGAGGGCGGATACGCAGTATTTT. Its translation is CATSKRADTQYF. Drawing the rest from reference TRBV15 and TRBJ2-3, the complete variable domain is DAMVIQNPRYQVTQFGKPVTLSCSQTLNHNVMYWYQQKSSQAPKLLFHYYDKDFNNEADTPDNFQSRRPNTSFCFLDIRSPGLGDTAMYLCATSKRADTQYFGPGTRLTVL.

The chain joins TRBV4-2 to TRBJ2-4; D possibly corresponds to TRBD2 (5 bases). The germline CDR1 and CDR2 sequences are LGHNA and YNFKEQ. The V and J ends lost 0 bases and 8 bases respectively, with 11 bases between them. This CDR3 is built from 14 residues. The DNA of the CDR3 is TGTGCCAGCAGCCAAGAACTAGATAGGCACATTCAGTACTTC. Encoded protein: CASSQELDRHIQYF.

The gene calls are TRBV28 and TRBJ1-1, with TRBD1 identical over 7 bases. Germline V CDR1 and CDR2: MDHEN, SYDVKM. This CDR3 contains 14 residues. Losses at the gene ends were 6 bases for V and 1 base for J; bases not matched to a gene: 5. The CDR3 nucleotides read TGTGCCAGCAGGGACACAGGGGCGAACACTGAAGCTTTCTTT. It codes for CASRDTGANTEAFF.

The J gene is TRBJ2-7, the V gene TRBV9, with TRBD1 matching over 8 bases. The CDR3 extends over 13 amino acids. V lost 3 bases, J lost 4 bases, and 3 bases stayed unmatched. Germline CDR1 reads SGDLS; CDR2 reads YYNGEE. The CDR3 spells CASSAGQEYEQYF. The CDR3 bases are TGTGCCAGCAGCGCGGGACAGGAGTACGAGCAGTACTTC.

The chain carries TRBV30 and TRBJ1-4; D is perhaps TRBD1 (6 bases). This CDR3 spans 14 amino acids. The germline V gene encodes CDR1 GTSNPN and CDR2 SVGIG (reference sequence). V gave up 2 bases and J gave up 3 bases, with 10 bases separating them. CDR3 residues: CAWSRQAANEKLFF. The CDR3 bases are TGTGCCTGGAGTAGACAGGCGGCTAATGAAAAACTGTTTTTT.

CDR3 sequence: CASSHVAGTGSHPSKNNYGYTF. The CDR3 coding sequence is TGCGCCAGCAGCCACGTGGCCGGGACAGGGTCTCATCCATCCAAAAATAACTATGGCTACACCTTC. The rearrangement joins TRBV4-3 to TRBJ1-2; 9 nucleotides align to TRBD1. Losses at the gene ends were 3 bases for V and 1 base for J; bases not matched to a gene: 24. This CDR3 spans 22 amino acids. Germline V lookup: CDR1 LGHNA, CDR2 YSLEER.

The chain combines TRBV4-3 with TRBJ1-2, with D tentatively TRBD1 (5 bases). Deletions cut 0 bases from V and 6 bases from J, with 11 bases between. The germline gives CDR1 LGHNA, CDR2 YSLEER. The CDR3 has 14 amino acids. This CDR3 reads CASSQDVPGNGYTF. The CDR3 DNA reads as TGCGCCAGCAGCCAAGATGTGCCAGGGAATGGCTACACCTTC.

This clone was seen more than once but under ten times. This chain joins TRBV7-2 and TRBJ2-7; 8 bases map to TRBD1. V shed 4 bases and J 1 base; nucleotides not matched to a gene: 6. The germline V gene has CDR1 SGHTA and CDR2 FQGNSA. The CDR3 is 15 amino acids. CDR3 sequence reads: CASSSSGTGSYEQYF. The CDR3 nucleotides are TGTGCCAGCAGCTCCTCCGGGACAGGTTCCTACGAGCAGTACTTC.

As to this clone: Other DNA sequences in this sample translate to the same CDR3. The chain combines TRBV12-3 or TRBV12-4 with TRBJ2-7; perhaps TRBD1 as D (5 bases). This CDR3 comprises 12 residues. Trimming took 3 bases from V and 4 from J, leaving 7 bases between them. Here the CDR3 reads CASSFQGYEQYF. CDR3 coding DNA: TGTGCCAGCAGTTTTCAGGGTTACGAGCAGTACTTC.

The chain is built from TRBV12-3 or TRBV12-4 and TRBJ2-2; weak D call: TRBD1 (6 bases). This CDR3 region has 13 residues. The V and J ends lost 3 bases and 7 bases respectively, with 9 bases between them. The CDR3 nucleotides are TGTGCCAGCAGTTTGAGGGGGAGCGGGGAGCTGTTTTTT. It translates to CASSLRGSGELFF.

The chain carries TRBV27 and TRBJ2-6, with D possibly TRBD2 on 5 matching bases. This CDR3 contains 14 residues. Trimming removed 8 bases at V and 3 bases at J, with 11 bases between. CDR1 and CDR2 (germline): MNHEY, SMNVEV (reference sequence). CDR3 DNA sequence: TGTGCCAGCGCGAGGGCGCATGGGGCCAACGTCCTGACTTTC. This sequence encodes CASARAHGANVLTF. The full variable domain, with the rest looked up from reference TRBV27 and TRBJ2-6, is EAQVTQNPRYLITVTGKKLTVTCSQNMNHEYMSWYRQDPGLGLRQIYYSMNVEVTDKGDVPEGYKVSRKEKRNFPLILESPSPNQTSLYFCASARAHGANVLTFGAGSRLTVL.

The chain has TRBV4-3 and TRBJ2-1, with D perhaps TRBD1 (7 bases). V was trimmed by 1 base and J by 7 bases, leaving 14 bases between them. CDR1 LGHNA and CDR2 YSLEER come from the germline V gene. The CDR3 length is 15 residues. CDR3 nucleotides: TGCGCCAGCAGCCAAGGGCGGGGACAGAAAAATGAGCAGTTCTTC. Translating it yields CASSQGRGQKNEQFF.

The rearrangement joins TRBV28 to TRBJ2-5; 13 bases are a match to TRBD2. The CDR3 sequence is 15 residues long. V lost 4 bases to trimming and J lost 4 bases; unmatched junction nucleotides: 3. The V gene's germline CDR1 is MDHEN and CDR2 SYDVKM. CDR3 amino acids: CASSSRLAGGETQYF. CDR3 in DNA: TGTGCCAGCAGTTCCCGACTAGCGGGAGGAGAGACCCAGTACTTC.